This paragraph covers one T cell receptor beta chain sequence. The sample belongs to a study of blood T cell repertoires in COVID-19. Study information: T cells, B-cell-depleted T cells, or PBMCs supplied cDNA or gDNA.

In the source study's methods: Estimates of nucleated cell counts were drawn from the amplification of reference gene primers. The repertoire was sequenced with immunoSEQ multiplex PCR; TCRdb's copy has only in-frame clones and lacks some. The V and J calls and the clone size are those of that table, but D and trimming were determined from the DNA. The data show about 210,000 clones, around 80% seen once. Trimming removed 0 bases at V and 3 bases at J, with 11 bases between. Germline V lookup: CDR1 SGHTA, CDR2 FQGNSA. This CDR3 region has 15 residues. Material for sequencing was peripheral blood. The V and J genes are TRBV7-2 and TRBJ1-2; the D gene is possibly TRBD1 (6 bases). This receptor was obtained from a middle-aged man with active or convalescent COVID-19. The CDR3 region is CASSLAQGSYYGYTF. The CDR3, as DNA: TGTGCCAGCAGCTTAGCCCAGGGGTCCTACTATGGCTACACCTTC.